A single T cell receptor (beta chain) is shown here with its context. No antigen is known for it. The sample is drawn from a study of Graves' ophthalmopathy and Graves' hyperthyroidism. Looking at the study overall: Stable hyperthyroidism referred to disease that showed no ophthalmopathy within 18 months of follow-up. General study findings and limits: A majority of expanded thyroid clonotypes exceeding 0.001 frequency were likewise present in blood.

Per the germline V gene, CDR1 is ENHRY and CDR2 is SYGVKD. The CDR3 is 14 residues long. With V trimmed by 6 bases and J by 6 bases, 4 bases remained unmatched. The authors amplified TCR beta CDR3 regions, and they did so from RNA transcripts for repertoire sequencing. The library came from an HTBI-primed first-round RT-PCR and a second-round multiplex PCR. TCRdb fed the multiplex PCR reads into MiXCR, producing one record per CDR3 protein. The table has approximately 1.2 million distinct CDR3 sequences, around a third seen once. Other autoimmune diseases, uncontrolled infections, pregnancy and lactation each led to patient exclusion. The authors diagnosed from clinical symptoms, serum thyroxine, TRAb, thyroid ultrasound and orbital computed tomography.

This TCR came from an adult man with Graves' hyperthyroidism. The sequencing input was peripheral blood or thyroid tissue (not recorded which). V usage is TRBV10-3 and J usage is TRBJ1-3; 11 bases are a match to TRBD1. This chain's CDR3 is CAIRHGQGANTIYF. In DNA, the CDR3 is TGTGCCATCAGACACGGACAGGGGGCAAACACCATATATTTT.